This T cell receptor beta chain was observed in a study of T cell responses to AZD1222 COVID-19 vaccine. General study points: Among vaccine-associated CD4 TCRs, coverage spanned spike, with dominance at 160-218 and 743-854.

From germline, CDR1 is LNHDA and CDR2 SQIVND (reference sequence). The CDR3 is made up of 14 amino acids. V gave up 3 bases and J gave up 3 bases, with 12 bases separating them. Sequencing used immunoSEQ multiplex PCR; TCRdb keeps in-frame clones, though not all of them. This sample yields about 140,000 clones, of which 90% are seen a single time; roughly 3.1% belongs to the top ten. Notes on this clone: The antigen is unknown.

The sequence was obtained from an adult in good health. The sample here was peripheral blood, taken on day 0 of AZD1222 vaccination. This chain connects TRBV19 to TRBJ2-7, with D perhaps TRBD2 (6 bases). The CDR3 DNA is TGTGCCAGTAGTATGGGTGGGAGGTACTACGAGCAGTACTTC. This gives the protein CASSMGGRYYEQYF.